Below are 8 T cell receptor beta chains sequenced from a single sample in a study of shared clonotypes between healthy human individuals. Here immunoSEQ multiplex PCR was the method, and the copy in TCRdb shows in-frame clones only, minus some. The sample has a few hundred thousand clones; roughly 85% are singletons. Sequencing used PBMCs. These receptors originate from a woman between 35 and 50 years old in good health. Some clones in this sample may be carry-over from other donors' samples.

This rearrangement joins TRBV19 to TRBJ1-1; weak D call: TRBD1 (6 bases). CDR1 and CDR2 from the germline V gene are LNHDA and SQIVND (reference sequence). V lost 8 bases and J lost 1, with 8 bases in between. The CDR3 has 12 amino acids. This chain's CDR3 is CASRTANTEAFF. The DNA for the CDR3 is TGTGCCAGTCGGACAGCGAACACTGAAGCTTTCTTT.

The V and J genes are TRBV10-3 and TRBJ2-5; D may be TRBD2 (5 bases). There are 14 residues in the CDR3. From germline, CDR1 is ENHRY and CDR2 SYGVKD. The germline V and J ends were trimmed by 8 bases and 5 bases, with 18 bases remaining between them. The CDR3 DNA sequence: TGTGCCATCGGCCCCCCCGAGGGAGCTGAGACCCAGTACTTC. Translating it yields CAIGPPEGAETQYF.

The rearrangement uses TRBV19 and TRBJ2-5; possibly TRBD2 for D (6 bases). Looked up from germline, CDR1 is LNHDA and CDR2 is SQIVND (reference sequence). The CDR3 has 13 residues. Trimming shortened V by 7 bases and J by 1 base, and 10 bases separated the two germline ends. The CDR3 coding sequence is TGTGCCAGTATGCGGGGATCCCAAGAGACCCAGTACTTC. Translation: CASMRGSQETQYF.

The V gene is TRBV28, the J gene TRBJ1-4; 7 bases fit TRBD1. The V segment lost 6 bases and the J segment 4 bases; nucleotides outside the gene matches: 8. Per germline, CDR1 MDHEN and CDR2 SYDVKM. The CDR3 spans 15 residues. Here the CDR3 reads CASRARDSDNEKLFF. For the CDR3, the DNA is TGTGCCAGCAGAGCCAGGGACAGCGATAATGAAAAACTGTTTTTT.

Remarks on this clone: Other DNA sequences in this sample translate to the same CDR3. The gene calls are TRBV6-1 and TRBJ1-5; no definite D call. This CDR3 has 14 residues. V lost 2 bases and J lost 4, with 9 bases in between. Germline values: CDR1 MNHNS, CDR2 SASEGT. CDR3 residues: CASSERLGNQPQHF. CDR3 nucleotide sequence: TGTGCCAGCAGTGAACGCTTGGGGAATCAGCCCCAGCATTTT.

In this sample, this clone turned up a few times. This chain links TRBV27 with TRBJ2-6, with D unclear. Trimming removed 6 bases from V and 0 bases from J, with 9 bases in between. Germline V gene data show CDR1 as MNHEY and CDR2 as SMNVEV (reference sequence). The CDR3 is 15 amino acids. DNA for the CDR3: TGTGCCAGCAGCTGGGCCGACTCTGGGGCCAACGTCCTGACTTTC. Protein product: CASSWADSGANVLTF.

V usage is TRBV7-3 and J usage is TRBJ2-7; TRBD2 is a possible D gene (6 bases). This CDR3 spans 16 amino acids. V shed 1 base and J shed 4 bases, with 17 bases lying between them. The germline V gene encodes CDR1 SGHTA and CDR2 FQGTGA. The CDR3 region has the DNA TGTGCCAGCAGCTTAAGGCCAGGGACTGAATATTACGAGCAGTACTTC. This encodes CASSLRPGTEYYEQYF.

The chain is built from TRBV29-1 and TRBJ1-1; TRBD1 aligns across 8 bases. This CDR3 has 15 amino acids. Germline V lookup: CDR1 SQVTM, CDR2 ANQGSEA. V gave up 4 bases and J gave up 2 bases; unmatched junction bases: 9. CDR3 loop: CSVVGSGQANTEAFF. The DNA for the CDR3 is TGCAGCGTTGTTGGGTCGGGACAGGCAAACACTGAAGCTTTCTTT. The entire variable domain, with the rest obtained from reference TRBV29-1 and TRBJ1-1, is as follows: SAVISQKPSRDICQRGTSLTIQCQVDSQVTMMFWYRQQPGQSLTLIATANQGSEATYESGFVIDKFPISRPNLTFSTLTVSNMSPEDSSIYLCSVVGSGQANTEAFFGQGTRLTVV.